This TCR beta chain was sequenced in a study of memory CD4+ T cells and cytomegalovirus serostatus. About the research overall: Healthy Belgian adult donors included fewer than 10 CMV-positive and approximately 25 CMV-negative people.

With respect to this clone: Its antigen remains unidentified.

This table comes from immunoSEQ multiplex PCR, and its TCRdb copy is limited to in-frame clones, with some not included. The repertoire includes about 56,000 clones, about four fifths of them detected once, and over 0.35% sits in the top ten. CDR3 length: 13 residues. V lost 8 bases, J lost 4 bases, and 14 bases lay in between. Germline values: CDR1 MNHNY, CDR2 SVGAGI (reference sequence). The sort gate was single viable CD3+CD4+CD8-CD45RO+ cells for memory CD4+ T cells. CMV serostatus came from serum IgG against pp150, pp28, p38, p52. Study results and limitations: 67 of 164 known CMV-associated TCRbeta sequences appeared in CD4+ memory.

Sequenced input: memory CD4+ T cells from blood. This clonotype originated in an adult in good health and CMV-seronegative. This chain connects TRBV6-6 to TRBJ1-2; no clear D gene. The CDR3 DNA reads TGTGCCAGCCTACGGGGTATGGCCTATGGCTACACCTTC. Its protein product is CASLRGMAYGYTF.